Below, one TCR beta chain is given with its context. This clonotype was found once. What antigen it recognizes has not been identified. No base quality information exists; no much larger clone differs at one position. A lone read is weak support. This record belongs to a study of T cell repertoires in cytomegalovirus infection (dated by TCRdb to about 2019). In the study overall: Donor HLA type was relevant to the analysis, as public TCR beta signatures indicated carriage of CMV infection together with the matching HLA type.

Overall study outcomes, separate from this receptor: Carriers of CMV infection plus the relevant HLA type were discriminated by the cumulative frequency of public TCR beta family members in the study cohort and in an independent roughly 340-donor cohort. The ex vivo response was dominated by HLA-C-restricted CMV-specific TCR beta clonotypes, which also provided the single most frequent clonotype in two of eight donors.

Sequencing was performed on an Illumina HiSeq 1500. The public reads were run again by TCRdb, first through fastp at Q25 and then through MiXCR, and only productive beta chains were kept. Duplicate CDR3 protein sequences are folded into a single record with the most common DNA and genes. The sample has around 70,000 distinct CDR3 sequences on record, over 3.5% of them singletons. The top ten constitute 22% of the sample. The CDR3 numbers 16 residues from cysteine through phenylalanine. The only DNA kept is the CDR3, 48 bases in frame from the first base. Cut back by 5 bases and 6 bases, the V and J ends lie 20 bases apart. CDR1 SGHTA and CDR2 FQGNSA were looked up in the germline V gene.

This receptor was taken from a human donor in good health (CMV status not recorded). Some clones in this sample may be carry-over from other donors' samples. The specimen was PBMCs. Rearrangement joined TRBV7-2 to TRBJ1-5; the D gene is perhaps TRBD1, from 6 matching bases. The CDR3 protein sequence reads: CASSPWGRGQIQPQHF. The nucleotide sequence reads as follows: TGTGCCAGCAGCCCGTGGGGGCGGGGGCAGATTCAGCCCCAGCATTTT.